This T cell receptor beta chain was identified during a study of response to subunit inactivated influenza vaccine. In TCRdb, the RT-PCR reads were re-called with MiXCR into one record per CDR3 protein. The sample shows about 500,000 distinct CDR3 sequences, approximately 16% of them seen only once. Trimming removed 6 bases at V and 4 bases at J, with 16 bases between. The CDR3 extends over 14 amino acids. Germline V gene data show CDR1 as SGHAT and CDR2 as FQNNGV. This clonotype was recorded a few times. The receptor was derived from a man between 50 and 70 years old who received an inactivated influenza vaccine. V usage is TRBV11-2 and J usage is TRBJ2-7, with TRBD1 as a possible D gene (6 bases). The specimen comprised CD4+ T cells sorted from PBMCs, sampled approximately 25 months after vaccination. The CDR3, as DNA: TGTGCCAGCAGGCAAGGGGGTATGGGGTACGAGCAGTACTTC. Amino acid sequence: CASRQGGMGYEQYF. Complete variable domain (other parts from reference TRBV11-2 and TRBJ2-7): EAGVAQSPRYKIIEKRQSVAFWCNPISGHATLYWYQQILGQGPKLLIQFQNNGVVDDSQLPKDRFSAERLKGVDSTLKIQPAKLEDSAVYLCASRQGGMGYEQYFGPGTRLTVT.